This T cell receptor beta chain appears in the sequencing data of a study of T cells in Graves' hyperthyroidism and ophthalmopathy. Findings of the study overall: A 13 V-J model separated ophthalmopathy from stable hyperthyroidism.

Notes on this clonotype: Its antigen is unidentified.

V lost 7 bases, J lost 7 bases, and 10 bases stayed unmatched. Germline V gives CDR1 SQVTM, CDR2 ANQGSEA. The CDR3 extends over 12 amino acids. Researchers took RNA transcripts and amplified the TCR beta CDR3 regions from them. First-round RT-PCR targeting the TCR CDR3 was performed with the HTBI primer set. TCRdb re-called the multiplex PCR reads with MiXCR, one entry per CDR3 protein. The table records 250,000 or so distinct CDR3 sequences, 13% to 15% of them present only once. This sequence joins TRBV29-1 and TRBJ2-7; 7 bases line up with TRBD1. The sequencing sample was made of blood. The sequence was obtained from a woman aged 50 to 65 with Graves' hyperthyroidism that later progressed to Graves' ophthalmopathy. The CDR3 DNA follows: TGCAGCGCGAGACAGGGATTGGGGGAGCAGTACTTC. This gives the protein CSARQGLGEQYF.